This is a list of T cell receptor beta chains from one sample in a study of beta chain features in type 1 diabetes. Assay: immunoSEQ multiplex PCR; the TCRdb copy retains only in-frame clones and omits some. The sample has about 160,000 clones, approximately 8.1% seen once. Sequenced input: central memory CD4+ T cells from blood. These receptors came from a man younger than 35 in good health. Each CDR3 is given with its conserved first and last residue. D genes are given only for firm matches. Clone size is not always given. Where it is, it says once, few, many or a class for expanded clones.

D gene	V gene	J gene	clone size	CDR3 DNA	CDR3 protein
TRBD1	TRBV7-2	TRBJ1-2	-	TGTGCCAGCAGCTCCGGACCGGGACAGGGGGCCTCGTATGGCTACACCTTC	CASSSGPGQGASYGYTF
-	TRBV10-3	TRBJ2-2	-	TGTGCCATCAGTGATAGCGGTCGGTGGACCGGGGAGCTGTTTTTT	CAISDSGRWTGELFF
-	TRBV19	TRBJ2-5	-	TGTGCCAGCCGCTCAGCGCTCCTGGGGTACTTC	CASRSALLGYF
-	TRBV29-1	TRBJ2-5	many	TGCAGCGTTGAGACTCAGGGATCTGCAGAGACCCAGTACTTC	CSVETQGSAETQYF
TRBD2	TRBV6-5	TRBJ2-1	-	TGTGCCAGCAGTTACTCGAACGGGAGGGACAATGAGCAGTTCTTC	CASSYSNGRDNEQFF
-	TRBV7-3	TRBJ2-1	many	TGTGCCAGCAGCCAGGGGAGTAGCTCCTACAATGAGCAGTTCTTC	CASSQGSSSYNEQFF
-	TRBV6-5	TRBJ1-4	-	TGTGCCAGCAGTTATTCCAGTGTTACCTATGAAAAACTGTTTTTT	CASSYSSVTYEKLFF
TRBD2	TRBV19	TRBJ2-3	many	TGTGCCTGCTCTGGACTAGCGGGAGTTGCAGATACGCAGTATTTT	CACSGLAGVADTQYF
-	TRBV7-2	TRBJ2-3	few	TGTGCCAGCAAACCCTTCCTAGGAACAGGGTCCACAGATACGCAGTATTTT	CASKPFLGTGSTDTQYF
-	TRBV30	TRBJ2-3	-	TGTGCCTGGAGTGTACCAGCGGCTAGCACAGATACGCAGTATTTT	CAWSVPAASTDTQYF
TRBD1	TRBV28	TRBJ1-2	few	TGTGCCAGCACCTCCCAGGGGGCCTACACCTTC	CASTSQGAYTF
-	TRBV29-1	TRBJ2-3	many	TGCAGCGTTGTAACAGGGACCCTCACAGATACGCAGTATTTT	CSVVTGTLTDTQYF
-	TRBV15	TRBJ2-3	-	TGTGCCACCAGTCCAGGGGGCGGGGGATTTGCGACAGATACGCAGTATTTT	CATSPGGGGFATDTQYF
TRBD1	TRBV7-2	TRBJ1-5	few	TGTGCCAGCAGCAGGGGGCCGACACTTAGCAATCAGCCCCAGCATTTT	CASSRGPTLSNQPQHF
-	TRBV19	TRBJ1-1	few	TGTGCCAGTGACGACAGGAACACTGAAGCTTTCTTT	CASDDRNTEAFF
-	TRBV4-3	TRBJ2-7	-	TGCGCCAGCAGCCAAGAGACGGGGAATCCCTACGAGCAGTACTTC	CASSQETGNPYEQYF
-	TRBV11-2	TRBJ1-1	few	TGTGCCAGCAGCCCACGGGTGGGGGCGAACACTGAAGCTTTCTTT	CASSPRVGANTEAFF
-	TRBV28	TRBJ2-2	few	TGTGCCAGCAGTTTAGGCGGGGTAGACACGAACACCGGGGAGCTGTTTTTT	CASSLGGVDTNTGELFF
-	TRBV5-1	TRBJ2-3	-	TGCGCCAGCAGCTTGGCCGTCCTAGCGCCAGATACGCAGTATTTT	CASSLAVLAPDTQYF
TRBD2	TRBV5-5	TRBJ2-1	-	TGTGCCAGCAGCCAGGCTAGCGGGGGTTTCAATGAGCAGTTCTTC	CASSQASGGFNEQFF
-	TRBV4-2	TRBJ2-2	many	TGTGCCAGCAGCCAAGATCTATACGGTGCGAACACCGGGGAGCTGTTTTTT	CASSQDLYGANTGELFF
-	TRBV6-1	TRBJ1-1	-	TGTGCCAGTAGAACAGGGTACACTGAAGCTTTCTTT	CASRTGYTEAFF